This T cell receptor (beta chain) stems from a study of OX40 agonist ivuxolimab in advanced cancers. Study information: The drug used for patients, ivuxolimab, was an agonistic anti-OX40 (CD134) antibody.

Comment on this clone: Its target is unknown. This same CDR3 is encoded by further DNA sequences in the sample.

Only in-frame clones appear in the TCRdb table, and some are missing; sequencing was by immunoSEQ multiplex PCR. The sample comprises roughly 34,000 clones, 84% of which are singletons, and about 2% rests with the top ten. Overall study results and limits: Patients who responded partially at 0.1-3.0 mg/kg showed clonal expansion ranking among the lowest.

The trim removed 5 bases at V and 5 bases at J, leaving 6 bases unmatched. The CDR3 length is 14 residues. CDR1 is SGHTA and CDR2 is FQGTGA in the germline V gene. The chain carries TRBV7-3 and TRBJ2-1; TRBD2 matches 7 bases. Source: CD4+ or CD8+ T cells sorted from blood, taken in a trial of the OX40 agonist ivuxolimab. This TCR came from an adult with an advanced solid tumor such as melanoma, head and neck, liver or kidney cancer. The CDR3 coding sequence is TGTGCCAGCAGCCTCGCGGGAGCTGACAATGAGCAGTTCTTC. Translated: CASSLAGADNEQFF.